The 22 T cell receptor beta chains below all came from one sample that was sequenced in a study of blood T cell repertoires in COVID-19 (TCRdb year 2020). The library was produced with the immunoSEQ multiplex PCR assay. TCRdb mirrors the immuneACCESS table, restricted to in-frame sequences. Some clones are absent from its copies; in checked studies, under half trace to an unresolved V gene, and the reason for the others is unknown. Present in this sample are approximately 250,000 clones, roughly 90% of which were seen just once. Clones ranked in the top ten supply 1.5% to 2% of the sample. Sequenced sample: peripheral blood. These receptors were collected from a man younger than 40 with active or convalescent COVID-19.

The chain couples TRBV29-1 to TRBJ2-1; TRBD2 agrees at 16 bases. The J segment lost 5 bases and the V segment lost 3 bases, leaving 7 bases of the junction unmatched. The germline V gene encodes CDR1 SQVTM and CDR2 ANQGSEA. The CDR3 consists of 17 residues. The CDR3 protein is CSVDWGLAGGLHNEQFF. The CDR3 nucleotides read TGCAGCGTTGACTGGGGACTAGCGGGGGGGCTTCACAATGAGCAGTTCTTC.

The rearrangement uses TRBV15 and TRBJ2-5; 10 bases are a match to TRBD1. The J segment lost 5 bases and the V segment lost 1 base, leaving 7 bases of the junction unmatched. Germline V lookup: CDR1 LNHNV, CDR2 YYDKDF (reference sequence). The length of the CDR3 is 16 residues. The CDR3 bases are TGTGCCACCAGCAGAGGGTTGGGACAGGGGATGGAGACCCAGTACTTC. Translating gives CATSRGLGQGMETQYF.

CDR3 protein: CASSWTGTGANVLTF. The CDR3 DNA follows: TGTGCCAGCAGCTGGACAGGCACTGGGGCCAACGTCCTGACTTTC. This sequence joins TRBV7-6 and TRBJ2-6, with TRBD1 matching 7 bases. The CDR3 is 15 amino acids. Germline V gives CDR1 SGHVS, CDR2 FNYEAQ. Germline trimming cut 4 bases from V and 2 bases from J; bases unmatched to any gene: 2.

The chain employs TRBV5-8 and TRBJ1-1; D possibly corresponds to TRBD1 (5 bases). This CDR3 has 15 residues. Germline CDR1 is SGHTS and CDR2 is YDEGEE. With 1 base removed from V and 6 bases from J, the gap between germline ends came to 16 bases. The CDR3 DNA sequence: TGTGCCAGCAGCTTGCACGGGGGGGGTAGGTCTGAAGCTTTCTTT. This sequence encodes CASSLHGGGRSEAFF. Full variable domain (remainder filled in from reference TRBV5-8 and TRBJ1-1): EAGVTQSPTHLIKTRGQQATLRCSPISGHTSVYWYQQALGLGLQFLLWYDEGEERNRGNFPPRFSGRQFPNYSSELNVNALELEDSALYLCASSLHGGGRSEAFFGQGTRLTVV.

The chain is built from TRBV30 and TRBJ2-2; D possibly corresponds to TRBD2 (6 bases). The CDR3 is 15 residues long. The V and J ends lost 2 bases and 4 bases respectively, with 14 bases between them. Germline V lookup: CDR1 GTSNPN, CDR2 SVGIG (reference sequence). DNA for the CDR3: TGTGCCTGGAGTAGACTAGGGTTGGGCACCGGGGAGCTGTTTTTT. This translates into CAWSRLGLGTGELFF.

This chain connects TRBV5-8 to TRBJ2-5; D call uncertain. This CDR3 has 16 residues. The V end lost 4 bases, the J end lost 7 bases, and 23 bases lay between the germline ends. The germline V gene has CDR1 SGHTS and CDR2 YDEGEE. CDR3 coding DNA: TGTGCCAGCAGCCCGGGTCCTACGTTTGTATTAGGGACCCAGTACTTC. Translation: CASSPGPTFVLGTQYF.

The chain carries TRBV21-1 and TRBJ1-2; the table's D call TRBD1 went unverified against the DNA. TRBV21-1 has pseudogene status. The CDR3 consists of 14 residues. DNA for the CDR3: TGTGCCAGCAGCGGCTTGGACAGGACGTATGGCTACACCTTC. As protein: CASSGLDRTYGYTF.

The chain combines TRBV18 with TRBJ2-1; 10 nucleotides line up with TRBD2. V trimming: 3 bases; J trimming: 1 base; junction bases outside the gene matches: 6. The CDR3 runs 17 residues. Germline CDR1 is KGHSH and CDR2 is LQKENI. The CDR3 protein is CASSPFELAGSYNEQFF. The CDR3 bases are TGTGCCAGCTCACCTTTTGAACTAGCGGGGTCCTACAATGAGCAGTTCTTC.

The chain couples TRBV3-1 (or the pseudogene TRBV3-2) to TRBJ2-1; 8 positions match TRBD2. Germline CDR1 LGHDT, CDR2 YNNKEL (reference sequence). The CDR3 spans 17 residues. V lost 1 base, J lost 7 bases, and 12 bases stayed unmatched. CDR3 nucleotides: TGTGCCAGCAGCCAAGGAATGGACGCGGGGGGTGGAAATGAGCAGTTCTTC. Translated: CASSQGMDAGGGNEQFF.

The chain employs TRBV7-3 and TRBJ2-7; possibly TRBD1 for D (6 bases). The CDR3 runs to 15 residues. CDR1 is SGHTA, CDR2 FQGTGA, per germline. Trimming stripped 3 bases from V and 3 bases from J, with 15 bases between. The CDR3: CASSLVPGQIYEQYF. For the CDR3, the DNA is TGTGCCAGCAGCTTGGTTCCGGGACAAATCTACGAGCAGTACTTC.

Only a few counts were recorded for this clone. J is TRBJ1-5 and V is TRBV28; TRBD1 matches at 10 bases. The CDR3 has 16 amino acids. Germline V gene lookup returns CDR1 MDHEN and CDR2 SYDVKM. Germline trimming cut 5 bases from V and 6 bases from J; bases unmatched to any gene: 10. The CDR3 reads CASSGGGTGVAQPQHF. The CDR3 DNA follows: TGTGCCAGCAGTGGGGGCGGGACAGGGGTAGCTCAGCCCCAGCATTTT.

This chain uses TRBV7-9 with TRBJ2-2; the match to TRBD2 covers 8 bases. Trimming cost V 7 bases and J 2 bases; bases outside gene matches: 6. This CDR3 contains 15 residues. Per germline, CDR1 SEHNR and CDR2 FQNEAQ (reference sequence). The CDR3 here is CASTLAGDNTGELFF. Here the CDR3 DNA reads TGTGCCAGCACTCTAGCGGGCGATAACACCGGGGAGCTGTTTTTT. The full variable domain, rest sourced from reference TRBV7-9 and TRBJ2-2, is DTGVSQNPRHKITKRGQNVTFRCDPISEHNRLYWYRQTLGQGPEFLTYFQNEAQLEKSRLLSDRFSAERPKGSFSTLEIQRTEQGDSAMYLCASTLAGDNTGELFFGEGSRLTVL.

The rearrangement uses TRBV23-1 and TRBJ1-5, with 7 nucleotides matching TRBD1. TRBV23-1 is an ORF for which the function is uncertain. The V segment lost 4 bases and the J segment 0 bases; nucleotides outside the gene matches: 9. This CDR3 contains 17 residues. In DNA, the CDR3 is TGCGCCAGCAGTCTGCAAAGTGGGACAGTTAGCAATCAGCCCCAGCATTTT. This translates into CASSLQSGTVSNQPQHF.

This rearrangement joins TRBV6-2 or TRBV6-3 to TRBJ2-7, with a tentative D call TRBD1 (5 bases). This CDR3 spans 12 amino acids. Per the germline V gene, CDR1 is MNHEY and CDR2 is SVGEGT. Trimming pared 1 base from V and 6 bases from J, leaving 7 bases between. CDR3 in amino acids: CASSYLQAEQYF. In nucleotides, the CDR3 is TGTGCCAGCAGTTACTTACAGGCCGAGCAGTACTTC.

The chain recombines TRBV29-1 with TRBJ2-7; a possible D gene is TRBD1 (6 bases). Germline CDR1 SQVTM, CDR2 ANQGSEA. The CDR3 runs to 14 residues. V lost 4 bases and J 3 bases, leaving 16 bases between the germline ends. The CDR3 sequence: CSVGELGTYYEQYF. The CDR3 nucleotides read TGCAGCGTTGGGGAGCTTGGGACATACTACGAGCAGTACTTC.

The CDR3 DNA reads as TGTGCCAGCAACTTAGACGGGACAGGGTACACCGGGGAGCTGTTTTTT. Protein: CASNLDGTGYTGELFF. The chain recombines TRBV5-6 with TRBJ2-2, with 9 bases lining up with TRBD1. J was trimmed by 3 bases and V by 6 bases; bases with no gene match: 9. Germline values: CDR1 SGHDT, CDR2 YYEEEE. This CDR3 spans 16 amino acids.

The V and J genes are TRBV7-9 and TRBJ2-2; the match to TRBD1 covers 9 bases. V shed 5 bases and J 3 bases; nucleotides not matched to a gene: 13. Germline CDR1 reads SEHNR; CDR2 reads FQNEAQ (reference sequence). This CDR3 comprises 18 residues. CDR3 residues: CASSEPTGGNEDTGELFF. The DNA of the CDR3 is TGTGCCAGCAGCGAACCTACAGGGGGCAATGAGGACACCGGGGAGCTGTTTTTT.

This clone has more than one count but fewer than ten. V is TRBV27 and J is TRBJ2-7, with 8 bases identical to TRBD1. The CDR3 spans 14 residues. Germline lookup yields CDR1 MNHEY and CDR2 SMNVEV (reference sequence). J was trimmed by 5 bases and V by 6 bases; bases with no gene match: 9. The CDR3 DNA reads as TGTGCCAGCAGCCCTAACGGACAGGGTGACGAGCAGTACTTC. This sequence encodes CASSPNGQGDEQYF.

V and J are TRBV15 and TRBJ1-2; 7 bases are shared with TRBD1. Germline values: CDR1 LNHNV, CDR2 YYDKDF (reference sequence). V was clipped by 1 base and J by 5 bases; unmatched bases: 7. The CDR3 is made up of 15 amino acids. CDR3 sequence: CATSRGEQGTYGYTF. The DNA of the CDR3 is TGTGCCACCAGCAGAGGAGAACAGGGGACTTATGGCTACACCTTC.

The chain is built from TRBV5-1 and TRBJ2-5, with 11 bases identical to TRBD1. In germline, CDR1 is SGHRS, CDR2 YFSETQ. The CDR3 runs 15 residues. Losses at the gene ends were 3 bases for V and 5 bases for J; bases not matched to a gene: 6. CDR3 in amino acids: CASSWTGTGGETQYF. The CDR3 DNA follows: TGCGCCAGCAGCTGGACCGGGACAGGGGGGGAGACCCAGTACTTC.

The CDR3 here is CASSGGGSSYEQYF. As DNA, the CDR3 is TGTGCCAGCAGCGGGGGGGGATCCTCCTACGAGCAGTACTTC. The rearrangement joins TRBV5-4 to TRBJ2-7; 7 bases agree with TRBD2. This CDR3 comprises 14 residues. After removal of 4 bases from V and 0 bases from J, the junction contained 4 bases not matched to a gene. The germline CDR1 and CDR2 sequences are SGHNT and YYREEE (reference sequence).

This clone was observed once. The chain links TRBV5-1 to TRBJ2-7; 10 nucleotides align to TRBD1. In germline, CDR1 is SGHRS, CDR2 YFSETQ. This CDR3 comprises 15 residues. J gave up 2 bases and V 4 bases, and 6 bases lay outside the gene matches. CDR3 loop: CASSPRQGATYEQYF. DNA of the CDR3: TGCGCCAGCAGCCCTCGACAGGGGGCGACCTACGAGCAGTACTTC.